Presented here are 17 T cell receptor beta chains from one specimen sequenced in a study of blood T cell repertoires in COVID-19. Clones were sequenced by immunoSEQ multiplex PCR, and TCRdb holds only the in-frame ones, with some missing. The sample records about 290,000 clones, around four fifths being singletons. Sequences were obtained from peripheral blood. Receptors were obtained from a woman aged 50 to 65 with active or convalescent COVID-19.

The V gene is TRBV19, the J gene TRBJ2-5; D may be TRBD1 (6 bases). CDR3 size: 14 residues. CDR1 is LNHDA and CDR2 is SQIVND in the germline V gene (reference sequence). The V gene lost 9 bases and the J gene lost 1 base, with 15 bases spanning the gap. The CDR3 sequence is CASSTGQLQETQYF. CDR3 sequence (DNA): TGTGCCAGCTCCACAGGGCAACTCCAAGAGACCCAGTACTTC.

V is TRBV5-1 and J is TRBJ2-7, with 9 bases fitting TRBD2. This CDR3 is 14 amino acids long. CDR1 and CDR2 from the germline V gene are SGHRS and YFSETQ. Trimming cost V 4 bases and J 3 bases; bases outside gene matches: 5. This chain's CDR3 is CASSLAGQIYEQYF. CDR3 nucleotide sequence: TGCGCCAGCAGCCTAGCGGGACAAATCTACGAGCAGTACTTC.

The CDR3 protein is CASTFTAGNYGYTF. The CDR3 nucleotides read TGTGCCAGCACCTTCACAGCGGGGAACTATGGCTACACCTTC. The chain recombines TRBV28 with TRBJ1-2; D gene ambiguous. V was clipped by 7 bases and J by 2 bases, with 14 bases between them. CDR1 MDHEN and CDR2 SYDVKM come from the germline V gene. The CDR3 length is 14 residues.

The chain uses TRBV9 and TRBJ1-2, with 9 bases aligning to TRBD1. With 0 bases clipped from V and 4 bases from J, the junction kept 7 bases outside the gene matches. This CDR3 region has 16 residues. Germline loops: CDR1 SGDLS, CDR2 YYNGEE. The CDR3 spells CASSVGQGGTIYGYTF. The CDR3 region has the DNA TGTGCCAGCAGCGTAGGACAGGGGGGAACGATCTATGGCTACACCTTC.

V and J are TRBV21-1 and TRBJ1-5; the tabulated D call, TRBD1, remains unverified against the DNA. TRBV21-1 is a pseudogene. This CDR3 contains 13 residues. The CDR3 sequence: CASRQGRNQPQHF. Here the CDR3 DNA reads TGTGCCAGCAGGCAGGGGAGAAATCAGCCCCAGCATTTT.

The chain uses TRBV15 and TRBJ2-2; 7 nucleotides match TRBD2. Trimming took 0 bases from V and 2 from J; bases not matched to a gene: 9. The CDR3 is 18 residues long. Germline loops: CDR1 LNHNV, CDR2 YYDKDF (reference sequence). Here the CDR3 reads CATSRDPQGGGNTGELFF. CDR3 nucleotides: TGTGCCACCAGCAGAGATCCCCAGGGCGGGGGTAACACCGGGGAGCTGTTTTTT.

The chain has TRBV29-1 and TRBJ1-2; D unresolved. Looked up from germline, CDR1 is SQVTM and CDR2 is ANQGSEA. The CDR3 runs to 13 residues. Trimming left V 7 bases short and J 6 bases short, with 18 bases between. The CDR3 DNA follows: TGCAGCGGCTTTTTTAGGGCGGGAAATGGCTACACCTTC. Encoded protein: CSGFFRAGNGYTF.

V gene TRBV5-1 combines with J gene TRBJ1-1, with a possible D match to TRBD1 (5 bases). V lost 0 bases and J 0 bases, leaving 12 bases between the germline ends. The CDR3 totals 16 residues. Germline assignment: CDR1 SGHRS and CDR2 YFSETQ. The CDR3 spells CASSLVGPPVNTEAFF. As DNA, the CDR3 is TGCGCCAGCAGCTTGGTGGGGCCCCCCGTGAACACTGAAGCTTTCTTT.

The V gene is TRBV21-1, the J gene TRBJ2-5; the D call in the table, TRBD1, was not verified against the DNA. TRBV21-1 is given as a pseudogene. The CDR3 runs to 17 residues. This chain's CDR3 is CASSKGSRDRGQETQYF. The CDR3, as DNA: TGTGCCAGCAGCAAAGGGAGTAGGGACAGGGGTCAAGAGACCCAGTACTTC.

As concerns this clone: This sample includes further DNA sequences coding for the same CDR3. The chain combines TRBV5-1 with TRBJ1-5; D is possibly TRBD1 (5 bases). The CDR3 totals 14 residues. The V and J ends lost 3 bases and 4 bases respectively, with 11 bases between them. CDR1 is SGHRS, CDR2 YFSETQ, per germline. The CDR3 sequence: CASSSGGGNQPQHF. CDR3 DNA: TGCGCCAGCAGCTCGGGGGGAGGTAATCAGCCCCAGCATTTT.

The V gene is TRBV4-2, the J gene TRBJ1-5; D gene uncertain. CDR1 and CDR2 from the germline V gene are LGHNA and YNFKEQ. This CDR3 comprises 16 residues. V lost 1 base and J 0 bases, leaving 10 bases between the germline ends. The CDR3 DNA reads TGTGCCAGCAGCCAAGGGAACAGTCATAGCAATCAGCCCCAGCATTTT. Protein: CASSQGNSHSNQPQHF.

This clone occurred once. The chain combines TRBV28 with TRBJ1-2; D possibly corresponds to TRBD1 (5 bases). Germline lookup yields CDR1 MDHEN and CDR2 SYDVKM. CDR3 length: 13 residues. Between the trimmed V and J ends, which lost 3 bases and 2 bases, there was a span of 7 bases. CDR3 region: CASSFDSNYGYTF. Written as DNA, the CDR3 is TGTGCCAGCAGTTTCGACAGCAACTATGGCTACACCTTC.

The gene calls are TRBV29-1 and TRBJ2-5, with D perhaps TRBD1 (5 bases). The germline V gene has CDR1 SQVTM and CDR2 ANQGSEA. The CDR3 is made up of 14 amino acids. V lost 0 bases, J lost 9 bases, and 17 bases lay in between. Here the CDR3 reads CSVEEGQGLWAQYF. CDR3 bases: TGCAGCGTTGAAGAAGGCCAGGGCCTCTGGGCCCAGTACTTC.

In this sample, this clone turned up once. This chain joins TRBV7-3 and TRBJ2-3; the D gene is possibly TRBD2 (5 bases). CDR1 is SGHTA and CDR2 is FQGTGA in the germline V gene. Trimming shortened V by 3 bases and J by 4 bases, and 8 bases separated the two germline ends. The CDR3 totals 13 residues. CDR3 sequence reads: CASSFRGSDTQYF. CDR3 nucleotide sequence: TGTGCCAGCAGCTTTAGAGGGTCAGATACGCAGTATTTT.

This clone was counted only a few times. V usage is TRBV7-9 and J usage is TRBJ2-7; 8 nucleotides match TRBD2. The CDR3 spans 14 residues. V gave up 5 bases and J gave up 6 bases; unmatched junction bases: 9. The germline gives CDR1 SEHNR, CDR2 FQNEAQ (reference sequence). The CDR3: CASSPPGLASEQYF. The CDR3 region has the DNA TGTGCCAGCAGCCCCCCCGGACTAGCTAGCGAGCAGTACTTC.

V is TRBV28 and J is TRBJ1-5, with TRBD1 matching over 7 bases. CDR3 length: 14 residues. With V trimmed by 5 bases and J by 2 bases, 3 bases remained unmatched. In germline, CDR1 is MDHEN, CDR2 SYDVKM. In DNA form, the CDR3 reads TGTGCCAGCAGTACAGGGGTGGGCAATCAGCCCCAGCATTTT. As protein: CASSTGVGNQPQHF.

The rearrangement joins TRBV10-3 to TRBJ2-1, with 7 bases that match TRBD1. Trimming took 4 bases from V and 7 from J; bases not matched to a gene: 7. The germline V gene has CDR1 ENHRY and CDR2 SYGVKD. The CDR3 loop spans 14 amino acids. CDR3 nucleotides: TGTGCCATCAGTGCCCCTACAGGGGTTAATGAGCAGTTCTTC. Its protein is CAISAPTGVNEQFF.